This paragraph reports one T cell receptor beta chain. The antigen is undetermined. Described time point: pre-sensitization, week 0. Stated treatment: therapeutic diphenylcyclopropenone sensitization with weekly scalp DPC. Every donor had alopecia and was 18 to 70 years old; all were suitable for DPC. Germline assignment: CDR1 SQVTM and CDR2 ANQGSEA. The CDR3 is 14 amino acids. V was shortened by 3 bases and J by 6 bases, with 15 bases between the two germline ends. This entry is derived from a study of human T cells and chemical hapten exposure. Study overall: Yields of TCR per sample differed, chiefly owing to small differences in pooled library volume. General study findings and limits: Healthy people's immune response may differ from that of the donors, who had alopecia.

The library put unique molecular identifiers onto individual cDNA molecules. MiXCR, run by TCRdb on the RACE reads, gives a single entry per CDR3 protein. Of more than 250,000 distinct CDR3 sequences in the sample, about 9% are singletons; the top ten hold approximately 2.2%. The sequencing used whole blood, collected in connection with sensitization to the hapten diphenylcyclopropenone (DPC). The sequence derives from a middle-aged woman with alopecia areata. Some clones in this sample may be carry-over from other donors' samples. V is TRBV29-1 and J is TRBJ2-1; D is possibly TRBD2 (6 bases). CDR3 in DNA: TGCAGCGTTGATGTGCCGACTAGTCCCAATGAGCAGTTCTTC. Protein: CSVDVPTSPNEQFF.